What follows are 17 T cell receptor beta chains derived from one specimen sequenced in a study of post-analysis software for immune sequencing data (dated by TCRdb to the mid-2010s). On the study overall, not on this receptor specifically: Patients showed significantly higher frequencies than controls for roughly 5 TRBV segments, among them TRBV5-6, TRBV5-1 and TRBV20-1.

The receptor library was made with PCR. Instrument used: Illumina HiSeq 2500. Unique molecular identifiers were incorporated into TCR beta cDNA libraries to reduce PCR and sequencing biases. TCRdb redid the processing of the public reads, applying fastp at Q25 and MiXCR, and retained in-frame beta chains. Merged by CDR3 protein, the rows form single entries marked with the most common genes and DNA. This sample lists about 460,000 distinct CDR3 sequences; around 40% were detected once. The ten biggest clones cover 9% to 14% of the sample. Their antigens are not known. Sequences were obtained from blood. All receptors come from a girl aged 5 to 17 with multiple sclerosis.

This clonotype was seen more than once but under ten times. The chain carries TRBV20-1 and TRBJ1-1; D uncertain. V was pared by 0 bases and J by 4 bases, with 18 bases between. The germline CDR1 and CDR2 sequences are DFQATT and SNEGSKA (reference sequence). This CDR3 is built from 16 residues. CDR3: CSARDLTVFRGTEAFF. The CDR3 DNA reads TGCAGTGCTAGAGATCTCACGGTATTTCGCGGCACTGAAGCTTTCTTT.

The rearrangement uses TRBV5-1 and TRBJ2-3; the D gene is possibly TRBD2 (6 bases). The CDR3 totals 15 residues. Germline V gene lookup returns CDR1 SGHRS and CDR2 YFSETQ. Between the trimmed V and J ends, which lost 0 bases and 6 bases, there was a span of 14 bases. CDR3 coding DNA: TGCGCCAGCAGCTTGGCCGGGAGTAGAGAGGATACGCAGTATTTT. Its translation: CASSLAGSREDTQYF.

CDR3: CSVRQGIGGDTQYF. CDR3 in DNA: TGCAGCGTTCGACAGGGGATTGGGGGAGATACGCAGTATTTT. The chain recombines TRBV29-1 with TRBJ2-3; 8 bases match TRBD1. The CDR3 loop spans 14 amino acids. V trimming: 5 bases; J trimming: 5 bases; junction bases outside the gene matches: 9. CDR1 SQVTM and CDR2 ANQGSEA come from the germline V gene.

This clonotype has only one observation. The chain uses TRBV28 and TRBJ2-1; D not resolved. The CDR3 is 14 amino acids. Between the trimmed V and J ends, which lost 6 bases and 7 bases, there was a span of 16 bases. Germline lookup yields CDR1 MDHEN and CDR2 SYDVKM. CDR3 in amino acids: CASSSGPVRNEQFF. In nucleotides, the CDR3 is TGTGCCAGCAGCTCCGGACCGGTACGGAATGAGCAGTTCTTC.

The V call is TRBV4-2, the J call TRBJ1-1; perhaps TRBD1 as D (6 bases). CDR1 is LGHNA and CDR2 is YNFKEQ in the germline V gene. Trimming stripped 10 bases from V and 1 base from J, with 16 bases between. The CDR3 has 14 amino acids. The CDR3 loop is CATIRGLGNTEAFF. For the CDR3, the DNA is TGTGCCACCATCCGGGGGCTTGGGAACACTGAAGCTTTCTTT.

The rearrangement links TRBV28 to TRBJ2-3, with TRBD1 identical over 8 bases. Germline CDR1 and CDR2: MDHEN and SYDVKM. The V segment lost 6 bases and the J segment 1 base; nucleotides outside the gene matches: 12. The CDR3 runs 17 residues. CDR3 in amino acids: CASSPRDRQWRTDTQYF. The CDR3 region has the DNA TGTGCCAGCAGCCCCCGGGACAGGCAGTGGCGCACAGATACGCAGTATTTT.

This sequence joins TRBV29-1 and TRBJ1-1; no clear D. The length of the CDR3 is 13 residues. Per germline, CDR1 SQVTM and CDR2 ANQGSEA. V gave up 3 bases and J gave up 4 bases, with 12 bases separating them. The CDR3 DNA reads as TGCAGCGTTGAGGGGAGGAATATCACTGAAGCTTTCTTT. Amino acid sequence: CSVEGRNITEAFF.

In this sample, this clonotype turned up a few times. The V call is TRBV7-9, the J call TRBJ1-2; TRBD1 agrees at 8 bases. The CDR3 loop spans 15 amino acids. With 1 base clipped from V and 7 bases from J, the junction kept 8 bases outside the gene matches. Germline CDR1 and CDR2: SEHNR and FQNEAQ (reference sequence). CDR3 DNA sequence: TGTGCCAGCAGCTTAGGACCGGGACAGGCAACTGGCTACACCTTC. Protein sequence: CASSLGPGQATGYTF.

With respect to this clonotype: Sequence at one end of the junction differs from germline and may be a read error. The gene calls are TRBV5-1 and TRBJ2-7, with 8 bases matching TRBD1. In germline, CDR1 is SGHRS, CDR2 YFSETQ. The CDR3 contains 14 residues. As DNA, the CDR3 is TGCGCCCGCAGCCCGGGACAGGCGTACTACGAGCAGTACTTC. Its translation: CARSPGQAYYEQYF.

This clonotype showed up just a few times. The V gene is TRBV12-3 or TRBV12-4, the J gene TRBJ1-6, with TRBD1 as a possible D gene (5 bases). Trimming pared 3 bases from V and 4 bases from J, leaving 22 bases between. CDR3 size: 19 residues. CDR3 DNA: TGTGCCAGCAGTTTCGTCGGGGGAGGGGCGGATATATATAATTCACCCCTCCACTTT. Amino acid sequence: CASSFVGGGADIYNSPLHF.

This sequence joins TRBV4-2 and TRBJ2-3; D call uncertain. The ends were cut back, 1 base at V and 0 bases at J, with 20 bases in the middle. The CDR3 loop spans 19 amino acids. Germline CDR1 and CDR2: LGHNA and YNFKEQ. Here the CDR3 DNA reads TGTGCCAGCAGCCAAGTTGGTCTCCGTGGAACCACTAGCACAGATACGCAGTATTTT. It yields the protein CASSQVGLRGTTSTDTQYF.

This clonotype was seen more than once but under ten times. At one end the junction does not follow the germline gene, possibly because of a read error. The V call is TRBV20-1, the J call TRBJ2-5; D not certain. The CDR3 contains 10 residues. The germline CDR1 and CDR2 sequences are DFQATT and SNEGSKA (reference sequence). The CDR3 DNA is TGTAGTGCTCAAAAAGAGACCCAGTACTTC. Translation gives CSAQKETQYF.

This clonotype has just a few counts. At one boundary the junction diverges from the germline segment, which might be a read error. DNA for the CDR3: TGTGCCAGCAGCTTGGCTTTCTCCGGGGGAGGGCAGGGGACCCAGTACTTT. Translating it yields CASSLAFSGGGQGTQYF. The J gene is TRBJ2-7, the V gene TRBV5-5; D is possibly TRBD2 (7 bases). CDR3 size: 17 residues. CDR1 is SGHKS, CDR2 YYEKEE, per germline (reference sequence).

This clonotype was seen a few times. V gene TRBV27 combines with J gene TRBJ2-7; no definite D call. The CDR3 covers 17 residues. Trimming left V 7 bases short and J 0 bases short, with 22 bases between. Germline V lookup: CDR1 MNHEY, CDR2 SMNVEV (reference sequence). This CDR3 is CASIPLLRGKSSYEQYF. In DNA, the CDR3 is TGTGCCAGCATCCCCCTACTGCGCGGTAAAAGCTCCTACGAGCAGTACTTC.

This clonotype was seen just once. The junction shows a germline mismatch at one end, possibly a read error. The chain employs TRBV4-1 and TRBJ2-2; 10 bases are a match to TRBD1. CDR3 length: 18 residues. From germline, CDR1 is MGHRA and CDR2 YSYEKL. CDR3 coding DNA: TGCGCCAGCGGCCAACCTCGAGGGACAGGGGAAAACACCGGGGAGCTGTTTTTT. Protein sequence: CASGQPRGTGENTGELFF.

The chain joins TRBV4-3 to TRBJ2-6, with a tentative D call TRBD1 (5 bases). The CDR3 covers 16 residues. Germline CDR1 LGHNA, CDR2 YSLEER. V shed 1 base and J shed 0 bases, with 7 bases lying between them. In nucleotides, the CDR3 is TGCGCCAGCAGCCAAGCGCAGGGCTCTGGGGCCAACGTCCTGACTTTC. It is translated as CASSQAQGSGANVLTF.

The gene calls are TRBV29-1 and TRBJ2-7, with a tentative D call TRBD1 (5 bases). The germline CDR1 and CDR2 sequences are SQVTM and ANQGSEA. The CDR3 totals 14 residues. Trimming left V 0 bases short and J 1 base short, with 10 bases between. The CDR3, as DNA: TGCAGCGTTGAAGATCATAGGGGATCCTACGAGCAGTACTTC. Residues: CSVEDHRGSYEQYF.